This T cell receptor (beta chain) was profiled in a study of T cell changes during pregnancy in multiple sclerosis. The assay was immunoSEQ multiplex PCR, and TCRdb's table has in-frame clones only and misses some. This sample has about 75,000 clones, with approximately 88% found just once. The V gene end was trimmed by 0 bases and the J gene end by 10 bases; junction bases not matched to a gene: 12. Germline V gives CDR1 SGHNT, CDR2 YYREEE (reference sequence). The CDR3 covers 15 residues. The input for sequencing was peripheral blood, taken in the first trimester of pregnancy. The TCR was taken from a female donor in good health, enrolled as a control in a pregnancy study. The chain recombines TRBV5-4 with TRBJ1-1, with 7 bases aligning to TRBD1. The CDR3 bases are TGTGCCAGCAGCTTGGCCCTGACAGGGACTGGTGGAGCTTTCTTT. Its protein is CASSLALTGTGGAFF. Based on the CDR3 plus reference TRBV5-4 and TRBJ1-1, the full variable domain is ETGVTQSPTHLIKTRGQQVTLRCSSQSGHNTVSWYQQALGQGPQFIFQYYREEENGRGNFPPRFSGLQFPNYSSELNVNALELDDSALYLCASSLALTGTGGAFFGQGTRLTVV.